The clone carrying this T cell receptor (beta chain) was seen more than once but under ten times. Its antigen is still unknown. This sample was included in a study of human T cells and chemical hapten exposure. Study details: Minor volume differences among pooled libraries chiefly drove per-sample TCR yield variation.

CDR3 size: 13 residues. Germline V lookup: CDR1 SGHRS, CDR2 YFSETQ. V lost 4 bases to trimming and J lost 3 bases, with 10 bases between them. Study results and caveats: Among TCRs, those above 1 in 1000 frequency were unaffected by DPC sensitization.

Extraction yielded total RNA from whole blood (unfractionated). The library tagged each cDNA molecule with unique molecular identifiers. TCRdb ran MiXCR on the 5' RACE reads and lists one entry per CDR3 protein. The sample yields 100,000 to 120,000 distinct CDR3 sequences, approximately 20% seen once. V usage is TRBV5-1 and J usage is TRBJ1-2; D unresolved. This TCR was recovered from a human donor in good health. CDR3 sequence: CASSPQDYYGYTF. CDR3 nucleotide sequence: TGCGCCAGCAGCCCCCAGGACTACTATGGCTACACCTTC. Variable domain in full (rest from reference TRBV5-1 and TRBJ1-2): KAGVTQTPRYLIKTRGQQVTLSCSPISGHRSVSWYQQTPGQGLQFLFEYFSETQRNKGNFPGRFSGRQFSNSRSEMNVSTLELGDSALYLCASSPQDYYGYTFGSGTRLTVV.